This T cell receptor (beta chain) was documented in a study of human T cells and chemical hapten exposure. Study information: Small pooled library volume differences mainly caused per-sample TCR yield variation.

The library labeled individual cDNA molecules by adding unique molecular identifiers to them. Each CDR3 protein is one row after TCRdb ran MiXCR on the 5' RACE reads. The sample comprises tens of thousands of distinct CDR3 sequences, roughly 8% of which are singletons, and under 2.5% rests with the top ten. Per germline, CDR1 ENHRY and CDR2 SYGVKD. Between the trimmed V and J ends, which lost 6 bases and 4 bases, there was a span of 12 bases. The CDR3 extends over 14 amino acids. Total RNA was extracted from unfractionated whole blood. The chain joins TRBV10-3 to TRBJ2-2; D may be TRBD1 (6 bases). The clonotype comes from a male donor in good health. The CDR3 sequence is CAISRTEPTGELFF. CDR3 DNA: TGTGCCATCAGCCGGACAGAACCCACCGGGGAGCTGTTTTTT.